This T cell receptor beta chain was sequenced in a study of HIV-infected children after antiretroviral therapy interruption. Background on the study: Children were on planned treatment interruption or continuous treatment. Study-wide points: After treatment interruption started, naive CD4+ CDR3 overlap across time points dropped.

Unique molecular identifiers were included in an RNA-based 3' RACE TCR library. TCRdb used MiXCR to reprocess the 3' RACE reads, holding one entry per CDR3 protein. The data contain about 89,000 distinct CDR3 sequences, 6% to 8.5% of them singletons. There are many counts of this clonotype. Its antigen is not identified. Treatment specified: PENTA 11 planned treatment interruption arm or continuous ART arm. The CDR3 loop spans 14 amino acids. CDR1 and CDR2 (germline): GTSNPN, SVGIG (reference sequence). V was cut by 5 bases and J by 1 base, with 14 bases left in between. Sequenced here: CD45RA+ CD4+ T cells from PBMCs, pooled from several time points, sampled from a donor given antiretroviral therapy, either interrupted or continuous. Subset denoted: naive CD4+ CD45RA+ CD45RO- T cells. The sequence came from a pool of human donors with HIV. V gene TRBV30 combines with J gene TRBJ1-1, with D tentatively TRBD1 (5 bases). CDR3 amino acids: CAWGSGGSNTEAFF. The CDR3 DNA is TGTGCCTGGGGGTCCGGGGGGTCGAACACTGAAGCTTTCTTT.